This TCR beta chain came from a study of blood T cell repertoires in COVID-19. The wider study: COVID-19 samples, acute and convalescent, were from the United States, Italy and Spain. PBMCs, B-cell-depleted T cells, or T cells were the source of the cDNA or gDNA that made up the material.

This CDR3 region has 20 residues. Original handling: From reference gene primer amplification, estimates of nucleated cell counts were derived. Here immunoSEQ multiplex PCR was the method, and the copy in TCRdb shows in-frame clones only, minus some. From that table come the V and J calls and clone size; the DNA was used to work out D and trimming. In the table there are around 170,000 clones, less than 90% of which are singletons. V usage is TRBV12-2 and J usage is TRBJ1-5. TRBV12-2 is recorded as a pseudogene. The TCR sequence derives from a woman in her thirties or forties with acute or convalescent COVID-19. Sequences were obtained from peripheral blood. Here the CDR3 DNA reads TGTGCAAGTCGCCCTGGTGGGGTGGGGAGGGAGTCTGGGTCGAATCAGCCCCAGCATTTT. It yields the protein CASRPGGVGRESGSNQPQHF.